This record looks at one T cell receptor beta chain sequence and its context. No antigen is known for it. This record comes from a study of CD8+ T cells in alopecia areata. About the study: Treatment with tofacitinib (6 to 18 months) was followed by 6 months off drug. General study points: Relative to mice, TCR sharing across patients was less clear, a difference possibly HLA-related.

The CDR3 spans 12 residues. Trimming removed 8 bases from V and 4 bases from J; junction bases left unmatched: 0. Germline V gene data show CDR1 as MNHEY and CDR2 as SMNVEV (reference sequence). Isolated RNA was reverse transcribed into cDNA used as the sequencing template. Using immunoSEQ multiplex PCR, the repertoire was profiled, and TCRdb retains in-frame clones only, with some absent. This table holds over 150,000 clones, roughly 50% found once. As for treatment: oral pan-JAK inhibitor, 5-10 mg twice daily. It was from PBMCs that CD4+ and CD8+ T cells were sorted. The chain combines TRBV27 with TRBJ2-1, with 9 bases matching TRBD2. The material sequenced was CD8+ T cells sorted from blood, taken at week 24, from a patient treated with tofacitinib. The receptor comes from a human donor with alopecia areata. The CDR3 is CASAGGYNEQFF. CDR3 nucleotides: TGTGCCAGCGCGGGGGGGTACAATGAGCAGTTCTTC.